This record looks at one TCR beta chain sequence and its context. Data came from immunoSEQ multiplex PCR; TCRdb stores just in-frame clones and leaves some out. Of around 150,000 clones in the sample, around 84% were seen once. There are 15 residues in the CDR3. Germline V gene sequence: CDR1 KGHSH, CDR2 LQKENI. V lost 2 bases to trimming and J lost 2 bases, with 12 bases between them. This sample was included in a study of blood T cell repertoires in COVID-19. Residents of about 25 US areas, aged roughly 18 to 90 years, made up the participants. Clinical history as reported by participants underpinned cohort assignment. Each recovered donor of Cohort 3 presented with two negative PCRs, clearance, or symptom resolution.

Sequencing was carried out using PBMCs or T cells enriched from blood (not recorded which). This TCR came from a man between 45 and 60 years old who had recovered from COVID-19. This chain connects TRBV18 to TRBJ1-1; D remains ambiguous. Written as DNA, the CDR3 is TGTGCCAGCTCACCAAGTCCAGCGGGTAACACTGAAGCTTTCTTT. Its protein is CASSPSPAGNTEAFF.